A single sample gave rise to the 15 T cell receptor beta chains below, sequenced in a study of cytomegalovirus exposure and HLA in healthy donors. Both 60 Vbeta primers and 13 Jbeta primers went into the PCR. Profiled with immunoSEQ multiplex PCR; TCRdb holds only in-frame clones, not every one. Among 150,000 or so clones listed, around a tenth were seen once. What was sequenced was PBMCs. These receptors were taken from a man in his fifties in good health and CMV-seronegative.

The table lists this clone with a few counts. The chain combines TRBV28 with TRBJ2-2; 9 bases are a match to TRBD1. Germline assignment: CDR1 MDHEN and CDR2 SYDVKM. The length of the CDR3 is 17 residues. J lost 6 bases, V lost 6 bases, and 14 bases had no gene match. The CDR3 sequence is CASSVRQGVLRAGELFF. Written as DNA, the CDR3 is TGTGCCAGCAGCGTTAGACAGGGGGTACTGAGGGCCGGGGAGCTGTTTTTT.

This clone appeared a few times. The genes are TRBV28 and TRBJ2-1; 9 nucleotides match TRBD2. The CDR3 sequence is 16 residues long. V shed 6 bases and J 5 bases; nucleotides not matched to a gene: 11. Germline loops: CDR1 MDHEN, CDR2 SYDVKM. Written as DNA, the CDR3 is TGTGCCAGCAGCTCTTATAGCGGGAGTCGGAACAATGAGCAGTTCTTC. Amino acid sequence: CASSSYSGSRNNEQFF.

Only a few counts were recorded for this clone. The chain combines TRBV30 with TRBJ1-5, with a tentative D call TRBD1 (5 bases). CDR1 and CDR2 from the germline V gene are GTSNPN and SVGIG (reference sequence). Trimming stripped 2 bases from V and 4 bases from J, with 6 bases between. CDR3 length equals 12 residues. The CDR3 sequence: CAWSQGNQPQHF. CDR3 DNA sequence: TGTGCCTGGAGTCAGGGAAATCAGCCCCAGCATTTT.

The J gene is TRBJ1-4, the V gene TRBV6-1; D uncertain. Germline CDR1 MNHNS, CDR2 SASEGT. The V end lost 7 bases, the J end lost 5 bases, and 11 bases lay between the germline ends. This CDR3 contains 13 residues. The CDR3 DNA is TGTGCCAGCATCGGACCGGGAAATGAAAAACTGTTTTTT. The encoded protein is CASIGPGNEKLFF.

The CDR3 is CASSVQPGQGTSPLHF. The DNA of the CDR3 is TGTGCCAGCAGTGTACAGCCGGGACAGGGGACATCACCCCTCCACTTT. V gene TRBV27 combines with J gene TRBJ1-6, with 10 bases identical to TRBD1. CDR3 length: 16 amino acids. CDR1 MNHEY and CDR2 SMNVEV come from the germline V gene (reference sequence). The trim removed 5 bases at V and 10 bases at J, leaving 11 bases unmatched.

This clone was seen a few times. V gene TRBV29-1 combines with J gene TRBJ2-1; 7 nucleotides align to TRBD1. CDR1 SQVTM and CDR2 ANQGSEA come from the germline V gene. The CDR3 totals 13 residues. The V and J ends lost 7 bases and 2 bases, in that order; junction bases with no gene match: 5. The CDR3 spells CSASGQAYNEQFF. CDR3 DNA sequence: TGCAGCGCCTCCGGACAGGCCTACAATGAGCAGTTCTTC.

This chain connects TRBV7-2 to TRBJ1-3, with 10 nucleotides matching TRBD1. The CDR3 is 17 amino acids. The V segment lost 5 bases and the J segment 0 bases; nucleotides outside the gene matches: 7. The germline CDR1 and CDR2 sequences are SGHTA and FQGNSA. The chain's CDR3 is CASSTTTGGGSGNTIYF. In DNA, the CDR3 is TGTGCCAGCAGCACGACGACAGGGGGCGGCTCTGGAAACACCATATATTTT.

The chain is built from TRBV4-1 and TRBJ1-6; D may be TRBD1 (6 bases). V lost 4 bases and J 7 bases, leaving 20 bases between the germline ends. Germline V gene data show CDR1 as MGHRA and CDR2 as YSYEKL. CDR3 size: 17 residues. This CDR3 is CASSPLPGQINNSPLHF. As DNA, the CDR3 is TGCGCCAGCAGCCCATTGCCCGGACAGATAAACAATTCACCCCTCCACTTT.

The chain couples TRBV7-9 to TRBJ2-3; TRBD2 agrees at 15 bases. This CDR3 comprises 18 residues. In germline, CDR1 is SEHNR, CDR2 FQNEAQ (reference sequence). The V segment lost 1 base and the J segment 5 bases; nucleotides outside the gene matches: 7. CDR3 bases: TGTGCCAGCAGCTTAGGAGGGGGACTAGCGGGGGGCAAAGATACGCAGTATTTT. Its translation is CASSLGGGLAGGKDTQYF.

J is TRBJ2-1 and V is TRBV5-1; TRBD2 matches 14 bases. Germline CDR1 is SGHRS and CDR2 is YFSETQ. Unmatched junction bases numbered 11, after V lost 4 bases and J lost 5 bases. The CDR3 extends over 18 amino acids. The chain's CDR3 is CASSPKGLAGGPNNEQFF. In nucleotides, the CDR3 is TGCGCCAGCAGCCCAAAAGGACTAGCGGGGGGACCTAACAATGAGCAGTTCTTC.

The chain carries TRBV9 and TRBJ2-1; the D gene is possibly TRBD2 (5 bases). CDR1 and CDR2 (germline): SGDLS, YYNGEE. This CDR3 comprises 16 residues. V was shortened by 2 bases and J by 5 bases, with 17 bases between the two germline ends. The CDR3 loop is CASSVSGGSGDNEQFF. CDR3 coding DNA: TGTGCCAGCAGCGTTTCCGGCGGGTCGGGTGACAATGAGCAGTTCTTC.

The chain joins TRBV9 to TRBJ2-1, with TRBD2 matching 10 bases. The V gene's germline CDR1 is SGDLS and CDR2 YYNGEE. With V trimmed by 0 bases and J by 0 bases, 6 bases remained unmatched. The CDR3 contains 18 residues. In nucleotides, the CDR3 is TGTGCCAGCAGCGTAGATCTAGCGGGAGTGGTCTCCTACAATGAGCAGTTCTTC. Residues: CASSVDLAGVVSYNEQFF.

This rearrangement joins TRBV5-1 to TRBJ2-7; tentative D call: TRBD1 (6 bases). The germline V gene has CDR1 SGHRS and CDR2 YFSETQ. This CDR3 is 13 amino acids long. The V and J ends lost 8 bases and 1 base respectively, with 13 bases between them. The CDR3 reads CARSSDSSYEQYF. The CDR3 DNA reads TGCGCCAGAAGTTCGGACAGTTCCTACGAGCAGTACTTC.

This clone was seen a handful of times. As DNA, the CDR3 is TGTGCCAGCAGTTCCGGACATAAGAGCTACGAGCAGTACTTC. Translation: CASSSGHKSYEQYF. The chain carries TRBV6-5 and TRBJ2-7; a weak D match, TRBD1 (5 bases). CDR1 is MNHEY, CDR2 SVGAGI, per germline. V gave up 4 bases and J gave up 3 bases, with 13 bases separating them. There are 14 residues in the CDR3.

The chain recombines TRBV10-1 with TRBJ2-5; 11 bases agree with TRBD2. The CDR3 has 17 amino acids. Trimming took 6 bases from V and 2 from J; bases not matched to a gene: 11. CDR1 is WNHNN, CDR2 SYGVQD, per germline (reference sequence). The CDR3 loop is CASRVGLAVLIQETQYF. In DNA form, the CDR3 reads TGCGCCAGCAGAGTGGGACTAGCGGTCTTAATTCAAGAGACCCAGTACTTC.